This TCR beta chain was obtained from a study of CD8+CD57+ T cells in acquired aplastic anemia. Whole-study context: Isolated CD4+ and CD8+ cells, once sorted, yielded DNA averaging roughly 3.2 ug.

Germline loops: CDR1 LNHNV, CDR2 YYDKDF (reference sequence). CDR3 length: 17 residues. V was cut by 4 bases and J by 0 bases, with 19 bases left in between. The template for TCR beta VDJ and CDR3 sequence profiling was genomic DNA. MiXCR was run by TCRdb on the reads, yielding one entry per CDR3 protein. This sample has around 180,000 distinct CDR3 sequences, with less than 50% found just once. The sequenced patients had an expansion of CD8+CD57+ cells seen by flow cytometry. Blood was sampled before the patients had received any therapy. The chain employs TRBV15 and TRBJ2-7; no clear D. Sequenced input: sorted CD4+, CD8+, or CD8+CD57+ T cells (not recorded which) from PBMCs. The TCR comes from a human donor with aplastic anemia. The CDR3 loop reads CATSKGRVGGFSYEQYF. The DNA for the CDR3 is TGTGCCACCAGCAAGGGTCGGGTTGGCGGTTTCTCCTACGAGCAGTACTTC.